This T cell receptor beta chain was sequenced in a study of shared clonotypes between healthy human individuals. At the level of the study: There were three CD4 naive, three CD4 memory, two CD8 naive and one CD8 memory plates per donor. General study results and limits: Genetic and exposure-history diversity was limited by the few donors. The four-donor shared clonotypes exceeded non-shared clonotypes in generation probability, with non-shared ones scoring lower.

Remarks on this clone: Its matching antigen is unknown.

The study separated CD4+ cells into CD45RA+ naive and CD45RA-negative memory subsets. Profiled with immunoSEQ multiplex PCR; TCRdb holds only in-frame clones, not every one. The top ten hold more than 1.5% of the sample, which has over 700,000 clones, 55% to 75% seen once. The CDR3 is 13 residues long. Germline loops: CDR1 MNHNS, CDR2 SASEGT. J was trimmed by 10 bases and V by 8 bases; bases with no gene match: 10. This chain links TRBV6-1 with TRBJ2-1; 8 positions agree with TRBD2. The sequencing sample was made of memory CD4+ T cells sorted from blood. Subset meaning: CD45RA-negative fraction. The clonotype originates from a woman aged 30 to 39 in good health. CDR3 residues: CASSKREYEEQFF. The CDR3 DNA follows: TGTGCCAGCTCTAAGCGGGAGTACGAAGAGCAGTTCTTC.